This paragraph covers one T cell receptor beta chain sequence. Its antigen is as yet unknown. The sample originates from a study of cytomegalovirus exposure and HLA in healthy donors. This CDR3 region has 14 residues. Trimming took off 1 base at V and 9 bases at J, with 10 bases between the two ends. Germline V gene lookup returns CDR1 LNHNV and CDR2 YYDKDF (reference sequence). Unrecorded immune exposure was likely among donors, who were nominally healthy when sampled. Use of 60 Vbeta and 13 Jbeta primers characterized the PCR. Clones were sequenced by immunoSEQ multiplex PCR, and TCRdb holds only the in-frame ones, with some missing. Of over 65,000 clones in the sample, 80% to 90% are singletons; the top ten hold 2.5% to 3%. General study findings and limits: The authors listed over 150 TCR beta chains as cytomegalovirus-associated. In a later analysis, the majority of CMV-associated beta chains seemingly showed HLA restriction.

The sample was PBMCs. This receptor was obtained from a woman in her thirties in good health and CMV-seronegative. The chain carries TRBV15 and TRBJ1-6; D might be TRBD1 (6 bases). CDR3 nucleotides: TGTGCCACCAGCAGAGGGACAGACGGTTCACCCCTCCACTTT. Its protein product is CATSRGTDGSPLHF.